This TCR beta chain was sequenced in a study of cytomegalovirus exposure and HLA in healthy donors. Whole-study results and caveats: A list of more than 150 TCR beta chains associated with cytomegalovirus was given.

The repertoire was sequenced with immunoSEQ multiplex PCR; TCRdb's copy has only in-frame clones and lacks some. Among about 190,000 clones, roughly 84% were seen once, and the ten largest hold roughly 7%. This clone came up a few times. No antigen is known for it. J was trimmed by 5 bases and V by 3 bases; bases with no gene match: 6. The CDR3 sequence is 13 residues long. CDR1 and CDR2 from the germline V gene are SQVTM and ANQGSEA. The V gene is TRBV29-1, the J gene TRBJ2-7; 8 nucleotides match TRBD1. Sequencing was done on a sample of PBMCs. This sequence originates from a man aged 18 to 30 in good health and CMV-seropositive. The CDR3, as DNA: TGCAGCGTTGACGCAGGGGGCGAAGACGAGCAGTACTTC. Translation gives CSVDAGGEDEQYF.